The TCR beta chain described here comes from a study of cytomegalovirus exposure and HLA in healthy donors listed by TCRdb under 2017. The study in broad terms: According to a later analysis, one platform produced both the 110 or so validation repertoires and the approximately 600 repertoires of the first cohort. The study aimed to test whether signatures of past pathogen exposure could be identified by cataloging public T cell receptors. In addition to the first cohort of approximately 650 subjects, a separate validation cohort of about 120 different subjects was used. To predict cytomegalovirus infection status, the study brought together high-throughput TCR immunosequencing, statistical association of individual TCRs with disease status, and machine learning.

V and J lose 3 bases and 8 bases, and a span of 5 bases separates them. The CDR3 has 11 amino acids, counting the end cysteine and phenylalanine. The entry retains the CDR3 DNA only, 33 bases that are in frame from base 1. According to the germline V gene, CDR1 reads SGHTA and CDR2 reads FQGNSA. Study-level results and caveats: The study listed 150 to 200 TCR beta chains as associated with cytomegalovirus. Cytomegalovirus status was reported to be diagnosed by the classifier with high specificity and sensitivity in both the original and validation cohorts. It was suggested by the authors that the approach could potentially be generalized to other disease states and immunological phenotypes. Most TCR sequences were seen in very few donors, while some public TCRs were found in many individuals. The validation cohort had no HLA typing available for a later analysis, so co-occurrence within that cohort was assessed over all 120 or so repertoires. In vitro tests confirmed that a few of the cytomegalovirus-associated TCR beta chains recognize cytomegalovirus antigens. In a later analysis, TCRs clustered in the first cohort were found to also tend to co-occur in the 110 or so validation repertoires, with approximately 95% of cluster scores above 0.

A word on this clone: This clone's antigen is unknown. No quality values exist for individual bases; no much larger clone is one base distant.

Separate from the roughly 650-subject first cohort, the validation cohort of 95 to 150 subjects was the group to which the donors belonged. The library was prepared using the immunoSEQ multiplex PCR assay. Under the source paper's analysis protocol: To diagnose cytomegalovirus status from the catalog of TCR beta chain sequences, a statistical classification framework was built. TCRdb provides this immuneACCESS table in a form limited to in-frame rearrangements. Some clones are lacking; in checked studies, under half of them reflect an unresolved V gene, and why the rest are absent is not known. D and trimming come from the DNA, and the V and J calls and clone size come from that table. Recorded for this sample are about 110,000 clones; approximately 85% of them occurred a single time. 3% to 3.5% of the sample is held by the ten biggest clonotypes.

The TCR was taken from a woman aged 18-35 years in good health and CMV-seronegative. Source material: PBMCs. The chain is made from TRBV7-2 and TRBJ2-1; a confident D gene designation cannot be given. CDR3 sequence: CASSFRDEQFF. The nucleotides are TGTGCCAGCAGCTTTCGGGATGAGCAGTTCTTC.